A selection of T cell receptor beta chains follows, all from one sample in a study of T cells in Graves' hyperthyroidism and ophthalmopathy. A single record per CDR3 protein comes from TCRdb applying MiXCR to the multiplex PCR reads. Of some 580,000 distinct CDR3 sequences detected, 15% to 20% appear once; the ten largest clones hold roughly 3.5%. Sequenced: blood. These TCRs come from a woman aged 40 to 50 with Graves' ophthalmopathy. The CDR3 runs from the conserved cysteine through the conserved F or W. The D gene is left open where the match is weak. Clone sizes are given selectively: once, few, many, or a class where the clone is expanded.

J	size	D	V	CDR3	DNA
TRBJ1-1	many	TRBD1	TRBV5-1	CASSQTTGAGSTEAFF	TGCGCCAGCAGCCAAACAACAGGGGCAGGAAGCACTGAAGCTTTCTTT
TRBJ2-1	many	TRBD1	TRBV12-3/TRBV12-4	CASSSGTGANEQFF	TGTGCCAGCAGTTCTGGGACAGGGGCCAATGAGCAGTTCTTC
TRBJ2-1	-	TRBD2	TRBV6-1	CASSRPSSGGYNEQFF	TGTGCCAGCAGCCGCCCATCAAGCGGGGGCTACAATGAGCAGTTCTTC
TRBJ1-1	-	TRBD1	TRBV3-1	CASKQQGAGTEAFF	TGTGCCAGCAAACAACAGGGGGCAGGCACTGAAGCTTTCTTT
TRBJ1-2	-	-	TRBV25-1	CASFSPGTRGGYTF	TGTGCCAGCTTTAGCCCCGGTACCAGGGGTGGCTACACCTTC
TRBJ2-2	many	TRBD1	TRBV20-1	CSARGGPGTGGTGELFF	TGCAGTGCTAGAGGCGGTCCGGGGACAGGGGGCACCGGGGAGCTGTTTTTT
TRBJ1-5	-	-	TRBV20-1	CSAKDRGTSNQPQHF	TGCAGTGCTAAGGACCGGGGGACTAGCAATCAGCCCCAGCATTTT
TRBJ1-2	many	-	TRBV30	CAWTLDAGLGYTF	TGTGCCTGGACCTTGGACGCGGGGCTCGGCTACACCTTC
TRBJ2-4	few	TRBD2	TRBV6-1	CASSPTPSGGRNIQYF	TGTGCCAGCAGTCCCACTCCGAGCGGGGGGAGGAACATTCAGTACTTC
TRBJ2-2	-	TRBD1	TRBV5-1	CASSLAGTANTGELFF	TGCGCCAGCAGCTTGGCTGGGACAGCGAACACCGGGGAGCTGTTTTTT
TRBJ2-7	many	-	TRBV7-9	CASSPTLPAAWQLGEQYF	TGTGCCAGCAGCCCAACACTACCAGCGGCTTGGCAGTTAGGTGAGCAGTACTTC
TRBJ2-1	-	TRBD2	TRBV20-1	CSASVGLATNEQFF	TGCAGTGCTAGTGTTGGACTAGCGACAAATGAGCAGTTCTTC
TRBJ2-7	many	-	TRBV18	CASSPLGTADGEQYF	TGTGCCAGCTCACCATTGGGGACGGCCGATGGAGAGCAGTACTTC
TRBJ2-3	many	TRBD2	TRBV5-1	CASNTGGRRDTQYF	TGCGCCAGCAACACGGGGGGGCGGAGAGATACGCAGTATTTT
TRBJ2-1	many	TRBD2	TRBV5-1	CASSLLGLAGGPGEQFF	TGCGCCAGCAGCCTACTCGGACTAGCGGGAGGGCCCGGTGAGCAGTTCTTC
TRBJ2-1	few	-	TRBV6-1	CASRQKSGVYYNEQFF	TGTGCCAGCAGACAAAAATCGGGGGTTTACTACAATGAGCAGTTCTTC
TRBJ2-1	-	TRBD1	TRBV19	CASRVGQGFYNEQFF	TGTGCCAGTAGAGTCGGACAGGGTTTCTACAATGAGCAGTTCTTC
TRBJ1-1	-	-	TRBV25-1	CASSEYGAGMNTEAFF	TGTGCCAGCAGTGAATACGGCGCAGGGATGAACACTGAAGCTTTCTTT
TRBJ2-1	many	TRBD2	TRBV5-1	CASSRGLAGSYNEQFF	TGTGCCAGCAGCAGAGGACTAGCGGGCTCTTACAATGAGCAGTTCTTC
TRBJ1-1	-	-	TRBV7-9	CASSHWTRGTEAFF	TGTGCCAGCAGCCACTGGACGCGGGGCACTGAAGCTTTCTTT
TRBJ2-7	many	TRBD2	TRBV20-1	CSADGTSGSGAYEQYF	TGCAGTGCCGACGGGACTAGCGGGAGTGGGGCCTACGAGCAGTACTTC
TRBJ1-5	few	-	TRBV6-1	CASTSLSRVGNQPQHF	TGTGCCAGCACCTCCCTATCCAGAGTCGGCAATCAGCCCCAGCATTTT
TRBJ2-3	-	TRBD2	TRBV6-2/TRBV6-3	CASSALRGGTDTQYF	TGTGCCAGCAGTGCCCTCCGGGGAGGGACAGATACGCAGTATTTT
TRBJ2-6	-	TRBD1	TRBV3-1	CASSSTGDGANVLTF	TGTGCCAGCAGCAGTACAGGGGACGGGGCCAACGTCCTGACTTTC
TRBJ1-2	few	-	TRBV18	CASSPFVPEGYTF	TGTGCCAGCTCACCATTTGTACCGGAGGGCTACACCTTC
TRBJ2-5	few	TRBD1	TRBV12-3/TRBV12-4	CASRGGQGAKETQYF	TGTGCCAGCAGGGGGGGTCAGGGGGCCAAGGAGACCCAGTACTTC
TRBJ1-4	-	-	TRBV5-1	CASSNSGRKLFF	TGCGCCAGCAGCAACTCAGGGAGGAAACTGTTTTTT
TRBJ2-1	-	-	TRBV5-1	CAGSPPYEDNEQFF	TGCGCCGGCAGCCCCCCCTACGAGGACAATGAGCAGTTCTTC
TRBJ2-5	many	TRBD2	TRBV2	CASSGTSISGKHQETQYF	TGTGCCAGCAGTGGGACGTCCATTAGCGGGAAACATCAAGAGACCCAGTACTTC
TRBJ2-1	many	-	TRBV27	CASSSITGEQFF	TGTGCCAGCAGTTCTATAACAGGGGAGCAGTTCTTC
TRBJ1-1	few	-	TRBV6-1	CASSEAGVTEAFF	TGTGCCAGCAGTGAAGCCGGGGTAACTGAAGCTTTCTTT
TRBJ2-2	-	-	TRBV19	CASRTRGAGYTGELFF	TGTGCCAGTAGGACTAGGGGCGCCGGATACACCGGGGAGCTGTTTTTT
TRBJ2-2	many	TRBD2	TRBV12-3/TRBV12-4	CASSFSGGAGELFF	TGTGCCAGCAGCTTTAGCGGGGGGGCCGGGGAGCTGTTTTTT
TRBJ1-5	-	-	TRBV9	CASSVSGSSNQPRHF	TGTGCCAGCAGCGTATCGGGCAGTAGCAATCAGCCCCGGCATTTT
TRBJ2-7	many	TRBD2	TRBV29-1	CSVGGTSGRTTYEQYF	TGCAGCGTTGGGGGGACTAGCGGGAGGACTACCTACGAGCAGTACTTC
TRBJ1-2	-	-	TRBV12-3/TRBV12-4	CASSSGFNGYTF	TGTGCCAGCAGTTCAGGGTTCAATGGCTACACCTTC
TRBJ2-5	-	TRBD1	TRBV7-9	CASSLGQGSSLEYF	TGTGCCAGCAGCTTGGGACAGGGGTCGTCTTTGGAGTACTTC
TRBJ2-1	many	-	TRBV7-2	CASSPNNNEQFF	TGTGCCAGCAGCCCCAACAACAATGAGCAGTTCTTC
TRBJ1-6	many	-	TRBV30	CAWAPGNSPLHF	TGTGCCTGGGCCCCGGGAAATTCACCCCTCCACTTT
TRBJ2-7	many	-	TRBV18	CASTVSGRRDEQYF	TGTGCCAGCACGGTGTCTGGGAGGCGAGACGAGCAGTACTTC
TRBJ2-3	-	TRBD2	TRBV20-1	CSAPDGLAVTDTQYF	TGCAGTGCTCCTGATGGGCTAGCGGTCACAGATACGCAGTATTTT
TRBJ1-1	many	TRBD1	TRBV12-3/TRBV12-4	CATGTGQLDTEAFF	TGTGCCACCGGGACAGGGCAACTGGACACTGAAGCTTTCTTT
TRBJ2-3	-	-	TRBV20-1	CSASRSSGTDTQYF	TGCAGTGCTAGTAGGTCTAGCGGCACAGATACGCAGTATTTT
TRBJ2-1	many	-	TRBV2	CASSETGNEQFF	TGTGCCAGCAGTGAAACAGGTAATGAGCAGTTCTTC
TRBJ2-7	few	-	TRBV10-3	CAISSTAQGEQYF	TGTGCCATCAGTAGTACAGCCCAGGGCGAGCAGTACTTC
TRBJ2-3	few	TRBD2	TRBV5-1	CASEASGGGDTQYF	TGCGCCAGCGAAGCGAGCGGGGGAGGAGATACGCAGTATTTT
TRBJ1-5	many	-	TRBV20-1	CSAKDTYLNQPQHF	TGCAGTGCGAAGGACACCTACCTCAATCAGCCCCAGCATTTT
TRBJ2-1	many	TRBD2	TRBV7-3	CASSPSGLAGPSSYNEQFF	TGTGCCAGCAGCCCTAGTGGACTAGCGGGACCTAGCTCCTACAATGAGCAGTTCTTC
TRBJ2-7	many	-	TRBV7-9	CASSTQGSEQYF	TGTGCCAGCAGCACCCAGGGTTCCGAGCAGTACTTC
TRBJ2-5	-	-	TRBV2	CASSLADRETQYF	TGTGCCAGCAGTTTAGCGGACCGGGAGACCCAGTACTTC
TRBJ2-1	many	TRBD2	TRBV7-8	CASSPRGGIYNEQFF	TGTGCCAGCAGCCCCCGCGGGGGGATTTACAATGAGCAGTTCTTC
TRBJ2-5	few	-	TRBV5-6	CASSSWGSGKKTQYF	TGTGCCAGCAGCTCGTGGGGGTCCGGGAAGAAGACCCAGTACTTC
TRBJ2-3	few	-	TRBV20-1	CSARSITSLIVDTQYF	TGCAGTGCTAGATCCATAACTAGTCTAATCGTGGATACGCAGTATTTT
TRBJ2-5	few	-	TRBV7-9	CASSPRVRGWETQYF	TGTGCCAGCAGCCCGAGGGTCAGGGGCTGGGAGACCCAGTACTTC
TRBJ1-5	many	-	TRBV2	CASSEKVLSDQPQHF	TGTGCCAGCAGTGAAAAGGTTTTGTCAGATCAGCCCCAGCATTTT
TRBJ1-6	-	-	TRBV7-9	CASSLGGIANSPLHF	TGTGCCAGCAGCTTAGGGGGCATCGCGAACTCACCCCTCCACTTT
TRBJ2-1	many	-	TRBV6-1	CASRRSRDPEIYNEQFF	TGTGCCTCACGAAGAAGCCGGGACCCAGAGATCTACAATGAGCAGTTCTTC